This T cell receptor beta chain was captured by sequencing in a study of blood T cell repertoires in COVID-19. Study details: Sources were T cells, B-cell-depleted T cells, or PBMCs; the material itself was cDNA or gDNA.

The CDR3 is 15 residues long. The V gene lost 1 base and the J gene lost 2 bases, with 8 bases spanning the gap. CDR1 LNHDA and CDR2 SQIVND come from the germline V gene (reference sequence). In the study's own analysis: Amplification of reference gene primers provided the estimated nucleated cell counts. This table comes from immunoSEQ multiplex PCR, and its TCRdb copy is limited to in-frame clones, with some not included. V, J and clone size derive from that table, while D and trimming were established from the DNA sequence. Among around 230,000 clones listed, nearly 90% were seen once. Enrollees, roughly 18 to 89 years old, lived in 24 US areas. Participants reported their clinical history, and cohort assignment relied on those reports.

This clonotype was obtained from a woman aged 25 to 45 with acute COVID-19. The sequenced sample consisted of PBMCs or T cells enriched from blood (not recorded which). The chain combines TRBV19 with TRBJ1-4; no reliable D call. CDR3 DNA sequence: TGTGCCAGTAGTATAGGAACAGTCACTAATGAAAAACTGTTTTTT. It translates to CASSIGTVTNEKLFF. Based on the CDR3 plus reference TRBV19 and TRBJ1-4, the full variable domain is DGGITQSPKYLFRKEGQNVTLSCEQNLNHDAMYWYRQDPGQGLRLIYYSQIVNDFQKGDIAEGYSVSREKKESFPLTVTSAQKNPTAFYLCASSIGTVTNEKLFFGSGTQLSVL.